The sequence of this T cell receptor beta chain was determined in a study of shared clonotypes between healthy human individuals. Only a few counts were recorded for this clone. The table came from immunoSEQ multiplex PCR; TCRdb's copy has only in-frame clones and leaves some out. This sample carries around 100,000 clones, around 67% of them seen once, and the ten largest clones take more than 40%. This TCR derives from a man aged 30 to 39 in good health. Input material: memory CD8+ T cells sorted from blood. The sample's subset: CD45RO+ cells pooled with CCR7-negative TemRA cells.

CDR3 coding DNA: TGTGCCAGCAGTGAACGGGGGACTGCTTTTAATGAGCAGTTCTTC. This sequence encodes CASSERGTAFNEQFF. The chain recombines TRBV6-1 with TRBJ2-1; D might be TRBD2 (6 bases). The CDR3 sequence is 15 residues long. Germline CDR1 and CDR2: MNHNS and SASEGT. Trimming stripped 2 bases from V and 7 bases from J, with 15 bases between.